This paragraph covers one T cell receptor beta chain sequence. This specimen belongs to a study of blood T cell repertoires in COVID-19. The V end was cut by 1 base, the J end by 0 bases, with 14 bases between. Germline assignment: CDR1 MNHNS and CDR2 SASEGT. The CDR3 is 17 residues long. Method: immunoSEQ multiplex PCR; TCRdb's copy keeps in-frame clones and lacks some. The sample records 150,000 to 200,000 clones, roughly 82% being singletons. This clonotype originated in a man between 45 and 60 years old who had recovered from COVID-19. Input material: PBMCs or T cells enriched from blood (not recorded which). The V call is TRBV6-1, the J call TRBJ2-3; a weak D match, TRBD1 (6 bases). The CDR3 DNA sequence: TGTGCCAGCAGTGAAGAAGCATCAGGGGCTAGCACAGATACGCAGTATTTT. As protein: CASSEEASGASTDTQYF.